The 25 T cell receptor beta chains below all came from one sample that was sequenced in a study of cytomegalovirus exposure and HLA in healthy donors. A multiplex PCR was run with 60 Vbeta primers and 13 Jbeta primers. Clones were read by immunoSEQ multiplex PCR, and TCRdb kept only the in-frame ones, dropping some. Recorded here are approximately 140,000 clones; the top ten clones represent 2% to 3%. The sample comprised PBMCs. These receptors originate from a man aged 40-49 years in good health and CMV-seronegative.

V usage is TRBV10-3 and J usage is TRBJ2-5; tentative D call: TRBD2 (5 bases). V lost 0 bases and J lost 5, with 16 bases in between. This CDR3 spans 16 amino acids. The V gene's germline CDR1 is ENHRY and CDR2 SYGVKD. CDR3 nucleotides: TGTGCCATCAGTGAGTCGAGTAGAGGGAACGGGGAGACCCAGTACTTC. Translating it yields CAISESSRGNGETQYF.

The chain combines TRBV29-1 with TRBJ2-2; D ambiguous. V was shortened by 0 bases and J by 2 bases, with 10 bases between the two germline ends. The CDR3 has 15 amino acids. The V gene's germline CDR1 is SQVTM and CDR2 ANQGSEA. CDR3 in DNA: TGCAGCGTTGAAGAGGCAGTTCGAAACACCGGGGAGCTGTTTTTT. As protein: CSVEEAVRNTGELFF.

V is TRBV7-2 and J is TRBJ2-1; possible D gene TRBD1, 5 bases. Trimming left V 3 bases short and J 0 bases short, with 9 bases between. The germline CDR1 and CDR2 sequences are SGHTA and FQGNSA. The CDR3 has 15 residues. CDR3 DNA: TGTGCCAGCAGCTTCAGGGTAGCCTCCTACAATGAGCAGTTCTTC. It is translated as CASSFRVASYNEQFF.

The chain carries TRBV29-1 and TRBJ2-5; possible D gene TRBD1, 7 bases. From germline, CDR1 is SQVTM and CDR2 ANQGSEA. The germline V and J ends were trimmed by 7 bases and 5 bases, with 17 bases remaining between them. This CDR3 contains 13 residues. The CDR3 coding sequence is TGCAGCGCTACAGGGGTCGCGGGGGAGACCCAGTACTTC. It encodes CSATGVAGETQYF.

This chain uses TRBV25-1 with TRBJ2-4; unclear D gene. This CDR3 has 15 residues. Germline V gene sequence: CDR1 MGHDK, CDR2 SYGVNS. Trimming left V 2 bases short and J 4 bases short, with 12 bases between. The CDR3, as DNA: TGTGCCAGCAGTGAAAGGCTGGCAGGTAAAAACATTCAGTACTTC. This sequence encodes CASSERLAGKNIQYF.

This chain connects TRBV11-2 to TRBJ1-1; possibly TRBD1 for D (6 bases). Germline assignment: CDR1 SGHAT and CDR2 FQNNGV. CDR3 length: 14 residues. The germline V and J ends were trimmed by 1 base and 4 bases, with 10 bases remaining between them. CDR3 coding DNA: TGTGCCAGCAGCTTAGCAGGGGTGGGCACTGAAGCTTTCTTT. Its protein is CASSLAGVGTEAFF.

The chain is built from TRBV27 and TRBJ2-5; D gene unclear. Gene TRBJ2-7 matches the end of the DNA better, so the J call may be wrong. The CDR3 contains 11 residues. The V gene's germline CDR1 is MNHEY and CDR2 SMNVEV (reference sequence). CDR3: CASSAFYEQYF. CDR3 sequence (DNA): TGTGCCAGCAGTGCGTTCTACGAGCAGTACTTC.

Turning to this clone: The junction shows a germline mismatch at one end, possibly a read error. The chain has TRBV6-1 and TRBJ1-4; D is ambiguous. Germline lookup yields CDR1 MNHNS and CDR2 SASEGT. The CDR3 totals 17 residues. The CDR3 DNA is TGTGCCCGCAGTGAAGGCCCTTTGAGAACAACTAATGAAAAACTGTTTTTT. Translating gives CARSEGPLRTTNEKLFF.

V and J are TRBV7-2 and TRBJ2-1; 16 bases match TRBD2. J lost 9 bases, V lost 4 bases, and 6 bases had no gene match. Germline lookup yields CDR1 SGHTA and CDR2 FQGNSA. The CDR3 has 16 residues. CDR3 coding DNA: TGTGCCAGCAGCTGGGGACTAGCGGGGGGGCCCGGTGAGCAGTTCTTC. Translated, it gives CASSWGLAGGPGEQFF.

This chain connects TRBV28 to TRBJ1-1; D is ambiguous. Trimming left V 5 bases short and J 1 base short, with 14 bases between. In germline, CDR1 is MDHEN, CDR2 SYDVKM. The CDR3 covers 15 residues. In DNA form, the CDR3 reads TGTGCCAGCAGTCTGGAGAGCTTGGGGAACACTGAAGCTTTCTTT. Translation gives CASSLESLGNTEAFF. Drawing the rest from reference TRBV28 and TRBJ1-1, the complete variable domain is DVKVTQSSRYLVKRTGEKVFLECVQDMDHENMFWYRQDPGLGLRLIYFSYDVKMKEKGDIPEGYSVSREKKERFSLILESASTNQTSMYLCASSLESLGNTEAFFGQGTRLTVV.

The chain recombines TRBV13 with TRBJ1-2; D remains unclear. V was cut by 3 bases and J by 0 bases, with 14 bases left in between. This CDR3 is built from 16 residues. CDR1 is PRHDT, CDR2 FYEKMQ, per germline (reference sequence). The CDR3 bases are TGTGCCAGCAGCTTCGGGGAAGGAATGGCTAACTATGGCTACACCTTC. Its translation: CASSFGEGMANYGYTF.

The chain is built from TRBV29-1 and TRBJ2-2; D not resolved. Germline loops: CDR1 SQVTM, CDR2 ANQGSEA. CDR3 length equals 11 residues. Trimming took 7 bases from V and 4 from J, leaving 7 bases between them. CDR3 loop: CSAPITGELFF. The CDR3 nucleotides read TGCAGCGCCCCAATCACCGGGGAGCTGTTTTTT.

The chain links TRBV7-2 to TRBJ1-6, with D unclear. V gave up 3 bases and J gave up 2 bases, with 11 bases separating them. The CDR3 has 16 amino acids. Per germline, CDR1 SGHTA and CDR2 FQGNSA. This chain's CDR3 is CASSFSAGPYNSPLHF. The CDR3 DNA follows: TGTGCCAGCAGCTTTTCCGCAGGCCCCTATAATTCACCCCTCCACTTT.

The chain employs TRBV5-6 and TRBJ1-5; the D is unclear. The germline V gene encodes CDR1 SGHDT and CDR2 YYEEEE. Trimming cost V 0 bases and J 3 bases, with 7 bases left between them. The CDR3 contains 14 residues. The CDR3 nucleotides read TGTGCCAGCAGCTTGGGGCAAACCAATCAGCCCCAGCATTTT. Its protein is CASSLGQTNQPQHF.

The chain combines TRBV7-2 with TRBJ2-7; possibly TRBD2 for D (6 bases). V gave up 8 bases and J gave up 3 bases, with 11 bases separating them. Germline values: CDR1 SGHTA, CDR2 FQGNSA. CDR3 length: 12 residues. For the CDR3, the DNA is TGTGCCAGCGATATCGGGGGCTACGAGCAGTACTTC. The encoded protein is CASDIGGYEQYF.

V and J are TRBV5-4 and TRBJ2-1; TRBD2 agrees at 12 bases. The CDR3 has 18 residues. The germline V gene has CDR1 SGHNT and CDR2 YYREEE (reference sequence). The V gene end was trimmed by 2 bases and the J gene end by 4 bases; junction bases not matched to a gene: 10. CDR3 in amino acids: CASSLGPTSGGPYNEQFF. The CDR3 nucleotides read TGTGCCAGCAGCTTAGGACCAACTAGCGGGGGGCCGTACAATGAGCAGTTCTTC.

This sequence joins TRBV6-5 and TRBJ2-1; D is possibly TRBD2 (6 bases). The CDR3 runs 12 residues. V dropped 6 bases and J dropped 7 bases, with 10 bases sitting between them. From germline, CDR1 is MNHEY and CDR2 SVGAGI. CDR3 sequence reads: CASRRRGNEQFF. CDR3 bases: TGTGCCAGCAGGAGACGGGGGAATGAGCAGTTCTTC.

CDR3: CASVGGTYEQYF. The CDR3 region has the DNA TGTGCCAGCGTGGGAGGGACGTACGAGCAGTACTTC. The chain links TRBV7-9 to TRBJ2-7; 7 bases line up with TRBD2. V gave up 8 bases and J gave up 4 bases; unmatched junction bases: 5. The CDR3 is 12 residues long. In germline, CDR1 is SEHNR, CDR2 FQNEAQ (reference sequence).

J is TRBJ2-2 and V is TRBV10-2; 10 bases match TRBD2. J gave up 0 bases and V 7 bases, and 2 bases lay outside the gene matches. The CDR3 extends over 15 amino acids. Germline CDR1 is WSHSY and CDR2 is SAAADI. CDR3 nucleotide sequence: TGCGCCAGCACCCTAGCGGGAGCGAACACCGGGGAGCTGTTTTTT. This translates into CASTLAGANTGELFF.

J is TRBJ2-3 and V is TRBV7-3; the D gene is possibly TRBD1 (5 bases). Trimming shortened V by 5 bases and J by 14 bases, and 20 bases separated the two germline ends. Germline V gene data show CDR1 as SGHTA and CDR2 as FQGTGA. CDR3 length: 13 amino acids. CDR3 sequence (DNA): TGTGCCAGCAGCCCGTATGACAGCTTAATCCGGTATTTT. Residues: CASSPYDSLIRYF.

The rearrangement uses TRBV5-6 and TRBJ2-7; TRBD1 aligns across 7 bases. Germline V gene lookup returns CDR1 SGHDT and CDR2 YYEEEE. The ends lost 4 bases at V and 7 bases at J; junction bases unmatched: 11. This CDR3 spans 14 amino acids. This CDR3 reads CASSKGAPMWEQYF. The CDR3 DNA reads TGTGCCAGCAGCAAGGGGGCCCCAATGTGGGAGCAGTACTTC.

V usage is TRBV4-3 and J usage is TRBJ1-1, with D possibly matching TRBD1 (5 bases). The CDR3 contains 14 residues. CDR1 is LGHNA and CDR2 is YSLEER in the germline V gene. The V end lost 3 bases, the J end lost 4 bases, and 12 bases lay between the germline ends. CDR3 sequence reads: CASSQRDGGTEAFF. Here the CDR3 DNA reads TGCGCCAGCAGCCAGAGGGACGGGGGCACTGAAGCTTTCTTT.

CDR3 DNA: TGTGCCAGCGGCAGGGGACAGCCCTACGAGCAGTACTTC. This encodes CASGRGQPYEQYF. This rearrangement joins TRBV28 to TRBJ2-7; 7 bases fit TRBD1. Trimming at V came to 8 bases and at J to 2 bases, leaving 6 bases not matched to a gene. Germline loops: CDR1 MDHEN, CDR2 SYDVKM. The CDR3 covers 13 residues. Full variable domain (outside the CDR3, taken from reference TRBV28 and TRBJ2-7): DVKVTQSSRYLVKRTGEKVFLECVQDMDHENMFWYRQDPGLGLRLIYFSYDVKMKEKGDIPEGYSVSREKKERFSLILESASTNQTSMYLCASGRGQPYEQYFGPGTRLTVT.

The V call is TRBV25-1, the J call TRBJ2-5; 7 nucleotides agree with TRBD1. Matching the DNA end better, TRBJ2-7 makes the J call doubtful. This CDR3 is built from 13 residues. CDR1 and CDR2 from the germline V gene are MGHDK and SYGVNS. CDR3 protein: CASTPGGRYEQYF. As DNA, the CDR3 is TGTGCCAGCACCCCAGGGGGTCGGTACGAGCAGTACTTC.

This chain uses TRBV19 with TRBJ2-5; perhaps TRBD1 as D (5 bases). Deletions cut 3 bases from V and 5 bases from J, with 13 bases between. Per germline, CDR1 LNHDA and CDR2 SQIVND (reference sequence). The CDR3 spans 14 residues. The CDR3 DNA is TGTGCCAGTAGTATGGCAGGGCAGGGTGAGACCCAGTACTTC. Translating gives CASSMAGQGETQYF.